The source of this TCR beta chain is a study of T-cell memory formation after mild COVID-19. Findings and caveats of the study: There were some responding clones in pre-infection memory, which suggested that cross-reactive memory had joined.

This clonotype was recorded once. The antigen is undetermined. Each CDR3 protein gets one entry after TCRdb re-called the 5' RACE reads with MiXCR. The sample yields fewer than 700,000 distinct CDR3 sequences, approximately 18% seen once. CDR3 length: 13 amino acids. Per the germline V gene, CDR1 is MNHEY and CDR2 is SVGEGT. Deletions cut 4 bases from V and 10 bases from J, with 14 bases between. This sequence was found in an adult woman who had mild COVID-19 (a few samples of this study predate the infection). Cell type and time point are not known. The sequenced sample was PBMCs or a T cell subset sorted from them (not recorded which). V is TRBV6-2 or TRBV6-3 and J is TRBJ2-1; D may correspond to TRBD1 or TRBD2 (5 bases each). The CDR3 loop reads CASSSLLEGEQFF. The CDR3 DNA sequence: TGTGCCAGCAGTTCCCTTCTAGAGGGGGAGCAGTTCTTC.